These T cell receptor beta chains were read from a single sample in a study of Graves' ophthalmopathy and Graves' hyperthyroidism. TCRdb used MiXCR to reprocess the multiplex PCR reads, holding one entry per CDR3 protein. This table has around 1.1 million distinct CDR3 sequences, about 40% appearing once. Sequenced sample: peripheral blood or thyroid tissue (not recorded which). These receptors all come from an adult man with Graves' hyperthyroidism. CDR3s leave out the opening cysteine and the closing phenylalanine or tryptophan. Fields, in order: V gene, CDR3 protein.

v_gene: TRBV5-4
CDR3aa: ASSLDRANTGELF

v_gene: TRBV2
CDR3aa: ASSTTGQRNQPQH

v_gene: TRBV12-3/TRBV12-4
CDR3aa: ASSPGQGKLF

v_gene: TRBV25-1
CDR3aa: AKLAGDTGELF

v_gene: TRBV20-1
CDR3aa: STGQINQPQH

v_gene: TRBV7-2
CDR3aa: ASSLDFRTSGGVETQY

v_gene: TRBV7-2
CDR3aa: ASSRDIPGYEQY

v_gene: TRBV7-2
CDR3aa: ASSKAGTRLEQY

v_gene: TRBV15
CDR3aa: ATSRGTGDSPLH

v_gene: TRBV6-6
CDR3aa: ASSKPRGEGNTIY

v_gene: TRBV29-1
CDR3aa: SVTPFFLQQAEAF